One TCR beta chain is described in this entry. Germline assignment: CDR1 MGHDK and CDR2 SYGVNS. J gave up 2 bases and V 7 bases, and 9 bases lay outside the gene matches. The CDR3 loop spans 16 amino acids. These data belong to a study of radiotherapy plus CTLA-4 blockade in lung cancer. Sequencing was performed with immunoSEQ multiplex PCR; in TCRdb, only in-frame clones are kept and a portion is missing. The table shows some 64,000 clones, with roughly 76% occurring only once. The sequence came from a human donor with non-small cell lung cancer whose response to radiotherapy plus ipilimumab could not be evaluated. Some clones in this sample may be carry-over from other donors' samples. The rearrangement links TRBV25-1 to TRBJ1-4, with 8 bases aligning to TRBD1. Material: peripheral blood, obtained from a patient treated with radiotherapy plus ipilimumab. CDR3: CASNLGQGSTNEKLFF. The CDR3, as DNA: TGTGCCAGCAACCTCGGACAGGGTTCGACTAATGAAAAACTGTTTTTT.